This TCR beta chain was observed in a study of T-cell reconstitution after alpha-beta-depleted transplantation in children. Notes on the study in general: Some patients' high day-60 TCRbeta diversity was traced to surviving recipient T cells and thymic progenitors. Newly generated T cells supplied most T-cell counts and diversity one year post-transplant. After transplant, at about two months, alpha-beta T cells were reportedly derived from several hundred expanded graft clones.

Between the trimmed V and J ends, which lost 6 bases and 5 bases, there was a span of 13 bases. The CDR3 is made up of 13 amino acids. As regards this clonotype: Antigen: not known.

A TCRbeta library incorporating unique molecular identifiers was prepared. MiXCR, run by TCRdb on the PCR reads, gives a single entry per CDR3 protein. The sample shows about 250,000 distinct CDR3 sequences, 20% to 30% of them seen only once. The chain joins TRBV12-3 or TRBV12-4 to TRBJ1-2; no clear D. This clonotype was sampled from a female patient between 2 and 15 years old who had a stem cell transplant for congenital amegakaryocytic thrombocytopenia, so the T cells may come from the graft donor. Sample: PBMCs, mostly from graft donor cells, taken 360 days after TCRalphabeta/CD19-depleted stem cell transplant. The CDR3 loop reads CASRPSDKYGYTF. The CDR3 coding sequence is TGTGCCAGCAGGCCGTCTGACAAGTATGGCTACACCTTC.